This TCR beta chain was sequenced for a study of CD8+CD57+ T cells in acquired aplastic anemia. Patients chosen for sequencing had shown CD8+CD57+ cell expansion by flow cytometry. There are 15 residues in the CDR3. V dropped 5 bases and J dropped 1 base, with 11 bases sitting between them. Germline CDR1 SGHTA, CDR2 FQGTGA. Genomic DNA templated the TCR beta VDJ and CDR3 profiling. MiXCR, run by TCRdb on the reads, gives a single entry per CDR3 protein. This sample yields about 240,000 distinct CDR3 sequences, of which around 43% are seen a single time; 7% to 10% belongs to the top ten. The chain couples TRBV7-3 to TRBJ2-2; D might be TRBD2 (6 bases). The source material was sorted CD4+, CD8+, or CD8+CD57+ T cells (not recorded which) from PBMCs. The receptor comes from a human donor with aplastic anemia. This CDR3 reads CASSVASENTGELFF. For the CDR3, the DNA is TGTGCCAGCAGCGTCGCTAGCGAGAACACCGGGGAGCTGTTTTTT.